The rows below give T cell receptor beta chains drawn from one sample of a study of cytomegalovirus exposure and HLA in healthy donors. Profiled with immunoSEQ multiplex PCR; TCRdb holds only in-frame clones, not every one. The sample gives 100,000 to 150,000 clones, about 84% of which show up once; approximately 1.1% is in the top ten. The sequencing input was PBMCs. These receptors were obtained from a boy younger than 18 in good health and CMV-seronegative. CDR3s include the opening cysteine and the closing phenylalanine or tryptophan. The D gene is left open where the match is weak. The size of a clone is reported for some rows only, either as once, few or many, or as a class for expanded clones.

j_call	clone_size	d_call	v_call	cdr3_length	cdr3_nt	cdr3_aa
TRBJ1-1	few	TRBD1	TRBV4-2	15	TGTGCCAGCAGCCAAGTCGGGGACAGGGGCACTGAAGCTTTCTTT	CASSQVGDRGTEAFF
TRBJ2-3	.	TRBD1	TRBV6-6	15	TGTGCCAGCAGTTACGACAGGGGAACCAAAGATACGCAGTATTTT	CASSYDRGTKDTQYF
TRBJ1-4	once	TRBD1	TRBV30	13	TGTGCCTGGACCGGGACAGGCGGTGAAAAACTGTTTTTT	CAWTGTGGEKLFF
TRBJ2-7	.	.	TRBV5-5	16	TGTGCCAGCAGCTTGCGGCCAGGGGAAACCTCCTACGAGCAGTACTTC	CASSLRPGETSYEQYF
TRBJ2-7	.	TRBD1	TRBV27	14	TGTGCCAGCAGTCCGACAGGGCCCTCCTACGAGCAGTACTTC	CASSPTGPSYEQYF
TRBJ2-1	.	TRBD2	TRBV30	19	TGTGCCTGGACCGAACGGTCCGGGACTAGGATAAGCTCCTACAATGAGCAGTTCTTC	CAWTERSGTRISSYNEQFF
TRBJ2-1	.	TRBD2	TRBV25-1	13	TGTGCCAGCAGCCGGACTAGCGGGGGTGAGCAGTTCTTC	CASSRTSGGEQFF
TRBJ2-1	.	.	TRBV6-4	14	TGTGCCAGCAGTGACGTGATGGGGGCATTAGAGCAGTTCTTC	CASSDVMGALEQFF
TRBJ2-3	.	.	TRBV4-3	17	TGCGCCAGCAGCCAAGATGGCCGGAGAGCGGGCACAGATACGCAGTATTTT	CASSQDGRRAGTDTQYF
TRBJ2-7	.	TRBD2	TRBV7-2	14	TGCGCCAGCAGCGCCCAGCGGGAAGGGTACGAGCAGTACTTC	CASSAQREGYEQYF
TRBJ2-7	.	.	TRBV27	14	TGTGCCAGCAGTTCCCGGGAGTCCTCCTACGAGCAGTACTTC	CASSSRESSYEQYF
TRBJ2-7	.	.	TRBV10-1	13	TGCGCCACCCCGTGGGCAGCAGACTACGAGCAGTACTTC	CATPWAADYEQYF
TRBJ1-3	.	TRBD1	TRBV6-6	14	TGTGCCAGCAGTACGACAGGGTCCGGAAACACCATATATTTT	CASSTTGSGNTIYF
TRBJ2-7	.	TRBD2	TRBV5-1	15	TGCGCCAGCAGCTTGGTCGGGCGGGAGCCCGACGAGCAGTACTTC	CASSLVGREPDEQYF
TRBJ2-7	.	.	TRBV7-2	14	TGTGCCAGCAGCCGCGGACAGTCAGCCTACGAGCAGTACTTC	CASSRGQSAYEQYF
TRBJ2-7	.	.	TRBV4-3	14	TGCGCCAGCAGCCAAGATCCCCAGGGCTACGAGCAGTACTTC	CASSQDPQGYEQYF
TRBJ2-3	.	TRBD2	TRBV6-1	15	TGTGCCAGCAGTGAACTAGCGGGAGTAGATGATACGCAGTATTTT	CASSELAGVDDTQYF
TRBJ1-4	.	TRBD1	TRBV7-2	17	TGTGCCAGCAGCTCTTTATCTTCCGGGACAGGAAGGGAAAAACTGTTTTTT	CASSSLSSGTGREKLFF
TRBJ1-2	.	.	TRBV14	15	TGTGCCAGCGCTGTGGGAGAACATTCCCTCTATGGCTACACCTTC	CASAVGEHSLYGYTF
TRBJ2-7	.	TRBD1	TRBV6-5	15	TGTGCCAGCAGTTACCGTGGACAGGGGGCTTACGAGCAGTACTTC	CASSYRGQGAYEQYF
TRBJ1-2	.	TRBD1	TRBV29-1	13	TGCAGCGTTCTAATGGGACAGGCCTATGGCTACACCTTC	CSVLMGQAYGYTF
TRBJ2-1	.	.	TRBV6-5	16	TGTGCCAGCAGTTACTCCGGCCTTAAGGGGAACAATGAGCAGTTCTTC	CASSYSGLKGNNEQFF
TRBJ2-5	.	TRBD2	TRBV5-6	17	TGTGCCAGCAGCCCCCCGGGACTAGCGGGAGTAGGAGAGACCCAGTACTTC	CASSPPGLAGVGETQYF
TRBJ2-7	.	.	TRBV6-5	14	TGTGCCAGCAGTTACTCTCCAGAAACCTACGAGCAGTACTTC	CASSYSPETYEQYF
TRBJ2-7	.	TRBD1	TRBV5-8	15	TGTGCCAGCAGCCCCCCTCCCAGGGGGCTCGACGAGCAGTACTTC	CASSPPPRGLDEQYF
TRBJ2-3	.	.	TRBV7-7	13	TGTGCCAGCAGCATCTCCGGGGCAGATACGCAGTATTTT	CASSISGADTQYF
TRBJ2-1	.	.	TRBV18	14	TGTGCCAGCTCACCACTGGGGAGTTCGAATGAGCAGTTCTTC	CASSPLGSSNEQFF
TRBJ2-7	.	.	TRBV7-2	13	TGTGCCAGCAGTCGACAGGGAGGCTACGAGCAGTACTTC	CASSRQGGYEQYF
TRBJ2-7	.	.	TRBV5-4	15	TGTGCCAGCAGCTTTGGCGGGGAAAGCTCCTACGAGCAGTACTTC	CASSFGGESSYEQYF
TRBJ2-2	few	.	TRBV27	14	TGTGCCAGCAGTTTCGGGTCGAACACCGGGGAGCTGTTTTTT	CASSFGSNTGELFF
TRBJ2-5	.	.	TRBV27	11	TGTGCCAGCAGTTGGGCCGGGACCCAGTACTTC	CASSWAGTQYF
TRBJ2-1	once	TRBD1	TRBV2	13	TGTGCCAGCACCGGGACAGTGTTCAATGAGCAGTTCTTC	CASTGTVFNEQFF
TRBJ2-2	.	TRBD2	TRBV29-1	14	TGCAGCGTTGCGACTAGCCATATCACCGGGGAGCTGTTTTTT	CSVATSHITGELFF
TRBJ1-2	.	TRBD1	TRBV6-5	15	TGTGCCAGCAGCCGGGACAGGGGGACAGTCAATGGCTACACCTTC	CASSRDRGTVNGYTF
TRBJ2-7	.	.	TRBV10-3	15	TGTGCCATCAGCCGAGGGGGCGGGACTTCCTACGAGCAGTACTTC	CAISRGGGTSYEQYF
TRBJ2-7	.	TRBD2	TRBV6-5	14	TGTGCCAGCAGTTTGGGGGGGAAAACCTACGAGCAGTACTTC	CASSLGGKTYEQYF
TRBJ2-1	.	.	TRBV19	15	TGTGCCAGTAGTATTGGGGGGAACTCCTACAATGAGCAGTTCTTC	CASSIGGNSYNEQFF
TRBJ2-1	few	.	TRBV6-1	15	TGTGCCAGCACCTTGGGGGCGGAAACCTACAATGAGCAGTTCTTC	CASTLGAETYNEQFF
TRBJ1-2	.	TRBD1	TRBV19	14	TGTGCCAGTAGTAAAGGACAGGGCGACTATGGCTACACCTTC	CASSKGQGDYGYTF